A selection of T cell receptor beta chains follows, all from one sample in a study of PD-1 blockade in classical Hodgkin lymphoma. Sequencing used immunoSEQ multiplex PCR; TCRdb keeps in-frame clones, though not all of them. This sample has tens of thousands of clones, with more than 75% found just once. The specimen was peripheral blood mononuclear cells (PBMCs), collected before the second cycle of nivolumab. The source of these receptors is a human donor with classical Hodgkin lymphoma. The CDR3 runs from the conserved cysteine through the conserved F or W. The order of the fields is D gene, V gene, J gene, CDR3 length, clone size, CDR3 DNA, CDR3 protein. D genes are given only for firm matches. Clone size is stated in some rows and not others, as once, few, many or a class when expanded.

NA,TRBV2,TRBJ1-2,13,NA,TGTGCCAGCAGGGGAACAGTATTCTATGGCTACACCTTC,CASRGTVFYGYTF
NA,TRBV4-3,TRBJ2-6,16,NA,TGCGCCAGCAGCCAAGATCTAGGCTCTGGGGCCAACGTCCTGACTTTC,CASSQDLGSGANVLTF
NA,TRBV7-3,TRBJ2-3,13,once,TGTGCCAGTCGCAGGGCCGGGGCAGATACGCAGTATTTT,CASRRAGADTQYF
TRBD2,TRBV27,TRBJ2-1,17,NA,TGTGCCAGCAGTATACTCGGTAGCGGGGGGATGGACAATGAGCAGTTCTTC,CASSILGSGGMDNEQFF
NA,TRBV7-3,TRBJ2-2,15,NA,TGTGCCAGCAGCTCCTCCACAGGGAACACCGGGGAGCTGTTTTTT,CASSSSTGNTGELFF
NA,TRBV6-5,TRBJ1-1,15,NA,TGTGCCAGCAGACAACGGGGGGGGGCGGACACTGAAGCTTTCTTT,CASRQRGGADTEAFF
NA,TRBV5-1,TRBJ2-1,15,NA,TGCGCCAGCAGCTTGGGGCAGGCGATATACAATGAGCAGTTCTTC,CASSLGQAIYNEQFF
NA,TRBV4-3,TRBJ2-2,16,NA,TGCGCCAGCAGAGGAACACGGGGCTGGGGCGTCGGGGAGCTGTTTTTT,CASRGTRGWGVGELFF
TRBD1,TRBV9,TRBJ2-5,15,NA,TGTGCCAGCAGCCCGGGGACAGTTTCTCGGGAGACCCAGTACTTC,CASSPGTVSRETQYF
TRBD2,TRBV4-3,TRBJ2-1,19,NA,TGCGCCAGCAGCCAAGAAGGAGGGTTTCTAGCGGGGCCATACAATGAGCAGTTCTTC,CASSQEGGFLAGPYNEQFF
NA,TRBV6-1,TRBJ1-5,13,NA,TGTGCCAGCATGCTTGCCCTCAATCAGCCCCAGCATTTT,CASMLALNQPQHF
NA,TRBV9,TRBJ1-1,15,NA,TGTGCCAGCAGCGAGACCGGGATCCCCAACACTGAAGCTTTCTTT,CASSETGIPNTEAFF
NA,TRBV9,TRBJ2-7,13,medium-sized,TGTGCCAGCAGCTTAGGACCTCAGGACGAGCAGTACTTC,CASSLGPQDEQYF
NA,TRBV25-1,TRBJ2-7,13,NA,TGTGCCAGCCAGGACAGCTTCTCCTACGAGCAGTACTTC,CASQDSFSYEQYF
NA,TRBV2,TRBJ2-7,11,NA,TGTGCCAGCAGTGATACCTACGAGCAGTACTTC,CASSDTYEQYF
NA,TRBV29-1,TRBJ1-1,10,once,TGCAGCGTTGAGTCCCGTGAAGCTTTCTTT,CSVESREAFF
NA,TRBV7-3,TRBJ2-3,15,once,TGTGCCAGCAGCTCTTTACTGACGGTGGCAGATACGCAGTATTTT,CASSSLLTVADTQYF
NA,TRBV7-3,TRBJ2-1,14,few,TGTGCCAGCAGCCAGGCGGGGAACCAGAATGAGCAGTTCTTC,CASSQAGNQNEQFF
TRBD1,TRBV10-3,TRBJ1-6,16,NA,TGTGCCATCAGCGGGGCCCCGACAGGGGGCAGCTCACCCCTCCACTTT,CAISGAPTGGSSPLHF
TRBD2,TRBV11-2,TRBJ2-3,15,NA,TGTGCCAGCAGCTTAGAGGAGCGGGGGGCAGATACGCAGTATTTT,CASSLEERGADTQYF
NA,TRBV7-2,TRBJ2-2,15,NA,TGTGCCAGCAGCTTGGCCGGACGGAACACCGGGGAGCTGTTTTTT,CASSLAGRNTGELFF